These 16 T cell receptor beta chains originate from one sample sequenced in a study of technical replicates of blood from several donors. Sequencing was performed with immunoSEQ multiplex PCR; in TCRdb, only in-frame clones are kept and a portion is missing. The sample yields about 68,000 clones, 95% to 97% seen once. The sequencing input was T cells isolated from PBMCs. These TCRs come from a human donor in good health.

This chain joins TRBV14 and TRBJ2-7, with 12 bases identical to TRBD1. This CDR3 is built from 15 residues. Per the germline V gene, CDR1 is SGHDN and CDR2 is FVKESK. The V segment lost 6 bases and the J segment 2 bases; nucleotides outside the gene matches: 5. In DNA, the CDR3 is TGTGCCAGCAGTCGGGGACAGGGGGCTACCTACGAGCAGTACTTC. Residues: CASSRGQGATYEQYF.

The chain is built from TRBV4-3 and TRBJ1-4, with D perhaps matching TRBD1 (6 bases). CDR3 length equals 15 residues. CDR1 is LGHNA and CDR2 is YSLEER in the germline V gene. V lost 0 bases, J lost 7 bases, and 12 bases lay in between. The CDR3 bases are TGCGCCAGCAGCCAAGATGCGGACAGTTCTGAAAAACTGTTTTTT. Its protein is CASSQDADSSEKLFF.

The chain uses TRBV14 and TRBJ1-2; possibly TRBD1 for D (6 bases). The germline CDR1 and CDR2 sequences are SGHDN and FVKESK. V lost 0 bases and J 5 bases, leaving 13 bases between the germline ends. The CDR3 runs to 15 residues. CDR3 sequence (DNA): TGTGCCAGCAGCCAAGATCGGACAGAAAATTATGGCTACACCTTC. Translated, it gives CASSQDRTENYGYTF. Filled out from reference TRBV14 and TRBJ1-2, the complete variable domain reads EAGVTQFPSHSVIEKGQTVTLRCDPISGHDNLYWYRRVMGKEIKFLLHFVKESKQDESGMPNNRFLAERTGGTYSTLKVQPAELEDSGVYFCASSQDRTENYGYTFGSGTRLTVV.

The V gene is TRBV6-5, the J gene TRBJ2-7, with D maybe TRBD1 (7 bases). The CDR3 spans 15 residues. Trimming removed 3 bases from V and 5 bases from J, with 17 bases in between. Germline V gene data show CDR1 as MNHEY and CDR2 as SVGAGI. The CDR3 DNA reads as TGTGCCAGCAGTTATTGGCGGGACAGCCTTAACGAGCAGTACTTC. It codes for CASSYWRDSLNEQYF.

The rearrangement joins TRBV7-2 to TRBJ1-2, with 8 nucleotides matching TRBD1. CDR1 is SGHTA, CDR2 FQGNSA, per germline. J lost 8 bases, V lost 1 base, and 9 bases had no gene match. The CDR3 is 15 residues long. The CDR3 sequence is CASSLVIQGGRGYTF. The CDR3 nucleotides are TGTGCCAGCAGCTTAGTCATACAGGGGGGGAGGGGCTACACCTTC.

This chain links TRBV18 with TRBJ1-2; 7 nucleotides align to TRBD1. Unmatched junction bases numbered 8, after V lost 5 bases and J lost 5 bases. The germline V gene has CDR1 KGHSH and CDR2 LQKENI. CDR3 length equals 14 residues. CDR3 nucleotide sequence: TGTGCCAGCTCATCGACAGGGTCAGGGTATGGCTACACCTTC. Translation gives CASSSTGSGYGYTF.

V gene TRBV5-1 combines with J gene TRBJ2-3; possibly TRBD2 for D (6 bases). The V gene lost 5 bases and the J gene lost 0 bases, with 13 bases spanning the gap. Looked up from germline, CDR1 is SGHRS and CDR2 is YFSETQ. This CDR3 contains 15 residues. The CDR3 nucleotides read TGCGCCAGCAGTTCCGGGCTAGCGAGCACAGATACGCAGTATTTT. Translation: CASSSGLASTDTQYF.

The chain uses TRBV13 and TRBJ2-5; 13 bases are shared with TRBD2. This CDR3 is built from 17 residues. Germline V gene lookup returns CDR1 PRHDT and CDR2 FYEKMQ (reference sequence). Trimming took 3 bases from V and 5 from J; bases not matched to a gene: 9. The DNA of the CDR3 is TGTGCCAGCAGCTTGAGACTAGCGGGAGGTTTAGGCGAGACCCAGTACTTC. Protein sequence: CASSLRLAGGLGETQYF.

This chain connects TRBV2 to TRBJ2-5; weak D call: TRBD2 (6 bases). Germline V gene lookup returns CDR1 SNHLY and CDR2 FYNNEI. V was cut by 8 bases and J by 5 bases, with 18 bases left in between. This CDR3 comprises 14 residues. The CDR3 is CASPVGEAGETQYF. DNA of the CDR3: TGTGCCAGCCCTGTTGGCGAGGCGGGGGAGACCCAGTACTTC.

V gene TRBV5-1 combines with J gene TRBJ2-1, with 10 positions matching TRBD2. Germline V gives CDR1 SGHRS, CDR2 YFSETQ. This CDR3 comprises 14 residues. V lost 2 bases and J lost 5; bases outside the gene matches: 1. Written as DNA, the CDR3 is TGCGCCAGCAGCTTCCTAGCGGGAGACAATGAGCAGTTCTTC. It encodes CASSFLAGDNEQFF.

V usage is TRBV4-3 and J usage is TRBJ2-7; 7 bases agree with TRBD2. CDR1 and CDR2 from the germline V gene are LGHNA and YSLEER. After removal of 1 base from V and 2 bases from J, the junction contained 5 bases not matched to a gene. CDR3 size: 15 residues. The CDR3, as DNA: TGCGCCAGCAGCCAAGTTAGAAGCGGGGCCTACGAGCAGTACTTC. Translating gives CASSQVRSGAYEQYF.

The chain is built from TRBV7-8 and TRBJ1-1; the match to TRBD1 covers 9 bases. The V segment lost 2 bases and the J segment 5 bases; nucleotides outside the gene matches: 12. The CDR3 is 17 amino acids. The V gene's germline CDR1 is SGHVS and CDR2 FQNEAQ. The CDR3 sequence: CASSLNPGTGSRTEAFF. The CDR3 nucleotides read TGTGCCAGCAGCTTAAATCCCGGGACAGGGTCGAGGACTGAAGCTTTCTTT.

The chain has TRBV4-1 and TRBJ1-1; 7 bases fit TRBD1. The germline V gene encodes CDR1 MGHRA and CDR2 YSYEKL. There are 13 residues in the CDR3. The ends lost 2 bases at V and 3 bases at J; junction bases unmatched: 0. The CDR3 protein is CASSQQGDTEAFF. CDR3 bases: TGCGCCAGCAGCCAACAGGGGGACACTGAAGCTTTCTTT.

The rearrangement links TRBV11-2 to TRBJ1-1, with D possibly matching TRBD1 (5 bases). Germline CDR1 reads SGHAT; CDR2 reads FQNNGV. This CDR3 is 13 amino acids long. Trimming removed 1 base at V and 11 bases at J, with 14 bases between. CDR3 DNA sequence: TGTGCCAGCAGCTTAGCGGTTGCGGGGACCGCTTTCTTT. Protein sequence: CASSLAVAGTAFF. Full variable domain (rest looked up from reference TRBV11-2 and TRBJ1-1): EAGVAQSPRYKIIEKRQSVAFWCNPISGHATLYWYQQILGQGPKLLIQFQNNGVVDDSQLPKDRFSAERLKGVDSTLKIQPAKLEDSAVYLCASSLAVAGTAFFGQGTRLTVV.

The chain employs TRBV2 and TRBJ1-3; D is possibly TRBD1 (6 bases). CDR3 length equals 13 residues. Germline-derived CDR1 and CDR2 are SNHLY and FYNNEI. V lost 7 bases, J lost 1 base, and 8 bases lay in between. CDR3 bases: TGTGCCAGCATGAGGGGGTCTGGAAACACCATATATTTT. Translation gives CASMRGSGNTIYF.

The CDR3 loop is CASSSPTGRETQYF. DNA for the CDR3: TGTGCCAGCAGCTCCCCCACAGGGAGAGAGACCCAGTACTTC. V usage is TRBV7-6 and J usage is TRBJ2-5, with TRBD1 as a possible D gene (6 bases). Per germline, CDR1 SGHVS and CDR2 FNYEAQ. The CDR3 spans 14 residues. Trimming pared 4 bases from V and 4 bases from J, leaving 13 bases between.